This T cell receptor beta chain was sequenced during a study of blood T cell repertoires in COVID-19. Repertoires were generated with immunoSEQ multiplex PCR, while TCRdb's copy carries only in-frame clones and drops some. The sample lists about 120,000 clones; around three quarters were seen once. The V gene's germline CDR1 is LGHNA and CDR2 YNFKEQ. V lost 1 base and J 1 base, leaving 5 bases between the germline ends. The length of the CDR3 is 13 residues. V usage is TRBV4-2 and J usage is TRBJ2-7; D is unclear. The sequencing sample was made of peripheral blood. The clonotype was recovered from an older man with acute or convalescent COVID-19. CDR3 sequence reads: CASSQVVSYEQYF. Here the CDR3 DNA reads TGTGCCAGCAGCCAAGTCGTATCCTACGAGCAGTACTTC.